This TCR beta chain is from a study of shared T cell receptors in the human thymus. Profiling relied on immunoSEQ multiplex PCR, and the TCRdb table lists in-frame clones only, not all of them. Of more than 550,000 clones listed, roughly 86% are singletons. The CDR3 extends over 17 amino acids. J was trimmed by 2 bases and V by 1 base; bases with no gene match: 11. Germline CDR1 and CDR2: SEHNR and FQNEAQ (reference sequence). The same data also contributed to another study, on human thymus T cells.

The chain couples TRBV7-9 to TRBJ2-7; the match to TRBD2 covers 7 bases. This clonotype was sampled from a boy younger than two with a congenital heart defect. The sequencing sample was made of thymocytes. The CDR3 DNA reads as TGTGCCAGCAGCTTAGATGTGCGGGAGCAACTTACCTACGAGCAGTACTTC. This translates into CASSLDVREQLTYEQYF. Combining the CDR3 with reference TRBV7-9 and TRBJ2-7 gives the whole variable domain DTGVSQNPRHKITKRGQNVTFRCDPISEHNRLYWYRQTLGQGPEFLTYFQNEAQLEKSRLLSDRFSAERPKGSFSTLEIQRTEQGDSAMYLCASSLDVREQLTYEQYFGPGTRLTVT.